The 2 T cell receptor beta chains listed next were all sequenced from one sample in a study of blood T cell repertoires in COVID-19. Clones were sequenced by immunoSEQ multiplex PCR, and TCRdb holds only the in-frame ones, with some missing. In the table there are about 210,000 clones, roughly four fifths of which are singletons. The sequencing sample was made of peripheral blood. The receptors here all came from a woman between 40 and 55 years old with active or convalescent COVID-19.

The CDR3 DNA reads as TGTGCCAGCAGCCTAAATACAGGGGGCAGGGTTGTCTACGAGCAGTACTTC. Residues: CASSLNTGGRVVYEQYF. The V and J genes are TRBV3-1 (or the pseudogene TRBV3-2) and TRBJ2-7, with TRBD1 matching 9 bases. CDR1 and CDR2 from the germline V gene are LGHDT and YNNKEL (reference sequence). V trimming: 4 bases; J trimming: 3 bases; junction bases outside the gene matches: 13. The CDR3 covers 17 residues.

This chain uses TRBV11-3 with TRBJ2-7, with D possibly TRBD1 on 5 matching bases. V lost 1 base, J lost 2 bases, and 12 bases lay in between. Germline lookup yields CDR1 SGHNT and CDR2 YENEEA. The length of the CDR3 is 15 residues. In DNA form, the CDR3 reads TGTGCCAGCAGCTTAGTATCCGACAGCCCCTACGAGCAGTACTTC. Its protein product is CASSLVSDSPYEQYF.